These 26 T cell receptor beta chains came from one sample sequenced in a study of T cells in Graves' hyperthyroidism and ophthalmopathy. TCR beta CDR3 regions were amplified from RNA transcripts. A first-round RT-PCR of the TCR CDR3 used the HTBI primer set. TCRdb reprocessed the multiplex PCR reads with MiXCR, giving one entry per CDR3 protein. The table has 450,000 to 550,000 distinct CDR3 sequences, around 22% seen once. The source material was blood. Receptors originate from a woman in her 30s with Graves' ophthalmopathy.

The sample holds many counts of this clonotype. As the CDR3 is not closed by the conserved phenylalanine or tryptophan, this likely results from a read error. The CDR3 sequence is CASSSGESNQPQHL. The CDR3 region has the DNA TGTGCCAGCAGCTCCGGAGAGAGCAATCAGCCCCAGCATCTT. The chain employs TRBV28 and TRBJ1-5; D ambiguous. The germline V gene encodes CDR1 MDHEN and CDR2 SYDVKM. Trimming took off 6 bases at V and 1 base at J, with 10 bases between the two ends. The CDR3 consists of 14 residues.

V and J are TRBV19 and TRBJ2-5; D could derive from TRBD1 or TRBD2 (5 bases each). CDR1 is LNHDA, CDR2 SQIVND, per germline (reference sequence). Trimming removed 6 bases from V and 3 bases from J, with 14 bases in between. CDR3 size: 14 residues. The CDR3 loop reads CASRIGAGEETQYF. CDR3 in DNA: TGTGCCAGTAGGATCGGGGCCGGGGAAGAGACCCAGTACTTC.

This clonotype was detected many times. The chain combines TRBV24-1 with TRBJ2-5; no clear D gene. Germline-derived CDR1 and CDR2 are KGHDR and SFDVKD. V lost 3 bases to trimming and J lost 3 bases, with 4 bases between them. This CDR3 region has 12 residues. The CDR3 loop reads CATSDLKETQYF. For the CDR3, the DNA is TGTGCCACCAGTGATCTGAAAGAGACCCAGTACTTC.

This clonotype was picked up many times. The chain joins TRBV5-1 to TRBJ2-5; D remains ambiguous. The CDR3 sequence is 15 residues long. Germline values: CDR1 SGHRS, CDR2 YFSETQ. V was pared by 0 bases and J by 2 bases, with 11 bases between. The CDR3 region has the DNA TGCGCCAGCAGCTTGGTGGTCCCTTTTCAAGAGACCCAGTACTTC. This translates into CASSLVVPFQETQYF.

This chain links TRBV6-2 or TRBV6-3 with TRBJ1-1, with D hard to call. Germline loops: CDR1 MNHEY, CDR2 SVGEGT. The CDR3 consists of 15 residues. Trimming removed 2 bases from V and 4 bases from J, with 14 bases in between. Written as DNA, the CDR3 is TGTGCCAGCAGTTACACGCGCCCGGGCGGCACTGAAGCTTTCTTT. Encoded protein: CASSYTRPGGTEAFF.

The chain carries TRBV6-1 and TRBJ1-1, with TRBD1 identical over 9 bases. V lost 3 bases and J lost 5; bases outside the gene matches: 7. The CDR3 totals 15 residues. The V gene's germline CDR1 is MNHNS and CDR2 SASEGT. Here the CDR3 DNA reads TGTGCCAGCAGTGAGGACAGGGGATTAAGGACTGAAGCTTTCTTT. Its protein is CASSEDRGLRTEAFF.

This clonotype was counted ten times or more. This chain joins TRBV10-3 and TRBJ1-2; perhaps TRBD1 as D (5 bases). This CDR3 is 15 amino acids long. Trimming cost V 10 bases and J 3 bases, with 21 bases left between them. Germline V gene data show CDR1 as ENHRY and CDR2 as SYGVKD. The CDR3 sequence: CATVRGTFYHYGYTF. The CDR3 coding sequence is TGTGCCACCGTCCGGGGGACCTTTTACCACTATGGCTACACCTTC.

This clonotype was counted between two and nine times. The rearrangement uses TRBV24-1 and TRBJ2-5; TRBD1 matches at 8 bases. The length of the CDR3 is 15 residues. V was clipped by 3 bases and J by 1 base; unmatched bases: 3. Germline CDR1 and CDR2: KGHDR and SFDVKD. This CDR3 is CATSDPGQGQETQYF. The CDR3 nucleotides are TGTGCCACCAGTGATCCCGGACAGGGCCAAGAGACCCAGTACTTC.

V gene TRBV12-3 or TRBV12-4 combines with J gene TRBJ1-6; TRBD1 might be the D (6 bases). The CDR3 is 15 residues long. The V end lost 6 bases, the J end lost 5 bases, and 14 bases lay between the germline ends. CDR3 bases: TGTGCCAGCAGCCCCAGGGGCGCTAATAATTCACCCCTCCACTTT. Translating gives CASSPRGANNSPLHF.

The J gene is TRBJ2-1, the V gene TRBV4-2; 10 nucleotides agree with TRBD2. Trimming removed 4 bases from V and 7 bases from J; junction bases left unmatched: 10. CDR3 length equals 16 residues. Germline lookup yields CDR1 LGHNA and CDR2 YNFKEQ. In DNA form, the CDR3 reads TGTGCCAGCAGCCGATTGTGGACTAGCGGCGGGAATGAGCAGTTCTTC. Translation gives CASSRLWTSGGNEQFF.

The chain employs TRBV10-3 and TRBJ2-7, with 8 bases aligning to TRBD2. The CDR3 loop spans 13 amino acids. Germline V lookup: CDR1 ENHRY, CDR2 SYGVKD. V trimming: 6 bases; J trimming: 1 base; junction bases outside the gene matches: 2. DNA of the CDR3: TGTGCCATCAGACTAGCGGAGTCCTACGAGCAGTACTTC. Translated: CAIRLAESYEQYF.

The chain has TRBV28 and TRBJ2-7; D unresolved. The CDR3 is made up of 14 amino acids. Looked up from germline, CDR1 is MDHEN and CDR2 is SYDVKM. The V end lost 1 base, the J end lost 3 bases, and 10 bases lay between the germline ends. This CDR3 is CASSLLSQNYEQYF. CDR3 nucleotides: TGTGCCAGCAGTTTATTATCCCAGAACTACGAGCAGTACTTC.

This chain connects TRBV25-1 to TRBJ2-5; TRBD2 matches 8 bases. V lost 0 bases, J lost 5 bases, and 11 bases stayed unmatched. The CDR3 extends over 17 amino acids. Germline values: CDR1 MGHDK, CDR2 SYGVNS. CDR3 protein: CASSEYKPGLGGETQYF. CDR3 sequence (DNA): TGTGCCAGCAGTGAATATAAACCGGGACTAGGAGGGGAGACCCAGTACTTC.

The rearrangement links TRBV5-1 to TRBJ2-5; 9 positions agree with TRBD1. The CDR3 spans 15 residues. In germline, CDR1 is SGHRS, CDR2 YFSETQ. Trimming took 2 bases from V and 4 from J; bases not matched to a gene: 6. As DNA, the CDR3 is TGCGCCAGCAGCTTCGGGGTGGACAGGGGAGAGACCCAGTACTTC. It codes for CASSFGVDRGETQYF.

There are many counts of this clonotype. This rearrangement joins TRBV29-1 to TRBJ1-2; a possible D gene is TRBD1 (5 bases). Trimming cost V 0 bases and J 3 bases, with 8 bases left between them. CDR1 and CDR2 (germline): SQVTM, ANQGSEA. The CDR3 covers 13 residues. CDR3 DNA sequence: TGCAGCGTTGAAGATGGGACTCACTATGGCTACACCTTC. Amino acid sequence: CSVEDGTHYGYTF.

This clonotype occurred a few times. At one end the junction does not follow the germline gene, possibly because of a read error. Here the CDR3 reads CASRPDNTDAFF. The CDR3 coding sequence is TGTGCCAGCAGACCGGACAACACTGACGCTTTCTTT. The V and J genes are TRBV6-1 and TRBJ1-1; perhaps TRBD1 as D (5 bases). Germline CDR1 and CDR2: MNHNS and SASEGT. This CDR3 has 12 amino acids.

This clonotype was recorded at least ten times. This sequence joins TRBV6-2 or TRBV6-3 and TRBJ2-7; 9 bases fit TRBD1. This CDR3 comprises 13 residues. V gave up 6 bases and J gave up 9 bases; unmatched junction bases: 9. Per the germline V gene, CDR1 is MNHEY and CDR2 is SVGEGT. CDR3 in amino acids: CASRETGGHGQYF. CDR3 in DNA: TGTGCCAGCAGAGAGACAGGGGGACATGGGCAGTACTTC.

The gene calls are TRBV28 and TRBJ2-7; the match to TRBD2 covers 9 bases. This CDR3 region has 16 residues. J lost 4 bases, V lost 4 bases, and 11 bases had no gene match. Germline V gives CDR1 MDHEN, CDR2 SYDVKM. CDR3 sequence (DNA): TGTGCCAGCAGTTCGGGGGGGGTAGCGGGAGCATACGAGCAGTACTTC. Encoded protein: CASSSGGVAGAYEQYF.

At least ten counts were recorded for this clonotype. The gene calls are TRBV5-1 and TRBJ2-7, with D uncertain. Per germline, CDR1 SGHRS and CDR2 YFSETQ. V lost 3 bases, J lost 0 bases, and 7 bases lay in between. The CDR3 is made up of 13 amino acids. The CDR3 nucleotides are TGCGCCAGCAGCTCAGGAGACTCCTACGAGCAGTACTTC. Translation: CASSSGDSYEQYF.

There are many counts of this clonotype. CDR3 sequence: CARRAVSGEAFF. In nucleotides, the CDR3 is TGCGCCAGACGGGCAGTCTCTGGGGAAGCTTTCTTT. The gene calls are TRBV10-1 and TRBJ1-1; D is uncertain. Trimming cost V 9 bases and J 8 bases, with 16 bases left between them. In germline, CDR1 is WNHNN, CDR2 SYGVQD (reference sequence). The length of the CDR3 is 12 residues.

CDR3 region: CSARGNVGKAEAFF. CDR3 in DNA: TGCAGTGCTAGAGGCAACGTGGGGAAAGCTGAAGCTTTCTTT. The chain links TRBV20-1 to TRBJ1-1; D not certain. Trimming shortened V by 1 base and J by 6 bases, and 15 bases separated the two germline ends. This CDR3 spans 14 amino acids. Germline V gene sequence: CDR1 DFQATT, CDR2 SNEGSKA (reference sequence).

J is TRBJ2-2 and V is TRBV3-2. TRBV3-2 is a listed pseudogene. The length of the CDR3 is 15 residues. The CDR3 sequence is CASSQEGSHTGELFF. The CDR3 DNA reads as TGTGCCAGCAGCCAAGAAGGATCGCACACCGGGGAGCTGTTTTTT.

This clonotype was seen ten or more times. V usage is TRBV12-3 or TRBV12-4 and J usage is TRBJ1-1; D is unclear. Deletions cut 5 bases from V and 0 bases from J, with 10 bases between. The CDR3 extends over 14 amino acids. In nucleotides, the CDR3 is TGTGCCAGCAGTAGGACCTCCTTGAACACTGAAGCTTTCTTT. Protein: CASSRTSLNTEAFF.

This clonotype was picked up many times. The V call is TRBV6-1, the J call TRBJ2-5, with D unclear. V lost 6 bases, J lost 1 base, and 15 bases lay in between. The CDR3 spans 15 residues. Looked up from germline, CDR1 is MNHNS and CDR2 is SASEGT. The CDR3 bases are TGTGCCAGCAGCCGCGGCCCTGACACCCAAGAGACCCAGTACTTC. It translates to CASSRGPDTQETQYF.

This clonotype showed up just once. One end of the junction is discordant with germline, which a read error may explain. The genes are TRBV6-1 and TRBJ2-2; unclear D gene. From germline, CDR1 is MNHNS and CDR2 SASEGT. The CDR3 length is 15 residues. The CDR3 bases are TGTGCCAGCAGAGAAGGCACGTCGAACACCGGGGAGCTGTTTTTT. It codes for CASREGTSNTGELFF.

Regarding this clonotype: A single base separates this from a much larger clone, so it may be a read error. In DNA, the CDR3 is TGTGCCATCAGCTCCACGATTGCTAACTATGGCTACACCTTC. Its translation: CAISSTIANYGYTF. The chain couples TRBV6-1 to TRBJ1-2; D uncertain. Per the germline V gene, CDR1 is MNHNS and CDR2 is SASEGT. V shed 10 bases and J shed 0 bases, with 15 bases lying between them. This CDR3 comprises 14 residues.